Shown below are 9 T cell receptor beta chains from a single sample sequenced in a study of beta chain features in type 1 diabetes. The isolated RNA, all of it, was reverse transcribed, so expressed TCRB transcripts were what got sequenced. Profiling relied on immunoSEQ multiplex PCR, and the TCRdb table lists in-frame clones only, not all of them. The profile shows just over 450,000 clones, about 29% of them singletons. Source material: naive CD4+ T cells from blood. The receptor source for this set is a man between 18 and 29 years old in good health.

Only one count was recorded for this clone. The chain uses TRBV28 and TRBJ1-5; 7 bases are a match to TRBD1. The CDR3 covers 16 residues. Looked up from germline, CDR1 is MDHEN and CDR2 is SYDVKM. With V trimmed by 6 bases and J by 0 bases, 8 bases remained unmatched. The CDR3 DNA follows: TGTGCCAGCAGGGGCCTTGGGACAGATAGCAATCAGCCCCAGCATTTT. This translates into CASRGLGTDSNQPQHF.

In this sample, this clone turned up a few times. The rearrangement joins TRBV30 to TRBJ2-5; perhaps D is TRBD1 or TRBD2 (5 bases each). The CDR3 extends over 14 amino acids. V lost 0 bases to trimming and J lost 5 bases, with 13 bases between them. Per germline, CDR1 GTSNPN and CDR2 SVGIG (reference sequence). In nucleotides, the CDR3 is TGTGCCTGGAGTGTAAGGGACGGCTTTGAGACCCAGTACTTC. This translates into CAWSVRDGFETQYF.

This chain connects TRBV5-1 to TRBJ2-5; 7 bases are shared with TRBD1. V lost 4 bases, J lost 5 bases, and 14 bases stayed unmatched. Germline loops: CDR1 SGHRS, CDR2 YFSETQ. This CDR3 spans 16 amino acids. Here the CDR3 reads CASSMGQTIPQETQYF. The DNA of the CDR3 is TGCGCCAGCAGCATGGGACAGACTATCCCTCAGGAGACCCAGTACTTC.

The chain joins TRBV5-1 to TRBJ2-3; 7 bases map to TRBD2. The germline CDR1 and CDR2 sequences are SGHRS and YFSETQ. Losses at the gene ends were 4 bases for V and 5 bases for J; bases not matched to a gene: 1. The CDR3 runs 12 residues. The CDR3 here is CASSIAGDTQYF. The DNA of the CDR3 is TGCGCCAGCAGCATAGCGGGAGATACGCAGTATTTT. The full variable domain, in which reference TRBV5-1 and TRBJ2-3 provide the parts outside the CDR3, is KAGVTQTPRYLIKTRGQQVTLSCSPISGHRSVSWYQQTPGQGLQFLFEYFSETQRNKGNFPGRFSGRQFSNSRSEMNVSTLELGDSALYLCASSIAGDTQYFGPGTRLTVL.

The V call is TRBV6-6, the J call TRBJ2-5; the D gene is possibly TRBD2 (5 bases). CDR3 length equals 13 residues. The V and J ends lost 1 base and 9 bases respectively, with 12 bases between them. The V gene's germline CDR1 is MNHNY and CDR2 SVGAGI (reference sequence). The CDR3 sequence: CASSYFRAGAQYF. Here the CDR3 DNA reads TGTGCCAGCAGTTACTTCAGAGCCGGGGCCCAGTACTTC.

The chain carries TRBV23-1 and TRBJ1-5; TRBD1 matches at 8 bases. TRBV23-1 is treated as an ORF (open reading frame) with a function not yet certain. With 3 bases clipped from V and 6 bases from J, the junction kept 4 bases outside the gene matches. CDR3 size: 14 residues. CDR3 bases: TGCGCCAGCAGTCACCTGACAGGGGTTCAGCCCCAGCATTTT. This gives the protein CASSHLTGVQPQHF.

This chain uses TRBV15 with TRBJ2-3; 7 nucleotides align to TRBD1. V shed 1 base, J shed 0 bases, and the junction held 4 bases outside the gene matches. This CDR3 region has 16 residues. CDR1 LNHNV and CDR2 YYDKDF come from the germline V gene (reference sequence). CDR3 bases: TGTGCCACCAGCAGAGGCCGGACAGGAAGCACAGATACGCAGTATTTT. Protein: CATSRGRTGSTDTQYF.

The genes are TRBV7-9 and TRBJ2-5; D gene ambiguous. V was shortened by 5 bases and J by 4 bases, with 17 bases between the two germline ends. CDR1 is SEHNR, CDR2 FQNEAQ, per germline (reference sequence). The CDR3 has 15 amino acids. The chain's CDR3 is CASSPYRAAGETQYF. The CDR3 bases are TGTGCCAGCAGCCCCTATCGGGCTGCCGGAGAGACCCAGTACTTC.

This clone has more than one count but fewer than ten. The rearrangement links TRBV15 to TRBJ2-3, with D perhaps assigned TRBD1 or TRBD2 (5 bases each). The CDR3 contains 17 residues. From germline, CDR1 is LNHNV and CDR2 YYDKDF (reference sequence). The ends were cut back, 0 bases at V and 0 bases at J, with 13 bases in the middle. The CDR3 DNA follows: TGTGCCACCAGCAGAGATGGGGCGGGCACTAGCACAGATACGCAGTATTTT. Translation gives CATSRDGAGTSTDTQYF.